The rows below give T cell receptor beta chains drawn from one sample of a study of neoadjuvant anti-PD-1 for oral cavity cancer. The repertoire was sequenced with immunoSEQ multiplex PCR; TCRdb's copy has only in-frame clones and lacks some. The data show approximately 9,400 clones, less than 75% seen once. This sample comprised PBMCs, obtained after nivolumab (anti-PD-1) treatment. All receptors come from a person aged 35-79 years with oral cavity squamous cell carcinoma. The CDR3 runs from the conserved cysteine through the conserved F or W. The D gene is left open where the match is weak. Clone size is shown for a subset of rows, as once, few, many or a class of expanded clone.

-,15,TRBV5-6,few,TRBJ1-1,TGTGCCAGCAGCTTGACCATACGCTATAACACTGAAGCTTTCTTT,CASSLTIRYNTEAFF
-,12,TRBV29-1,-,TRBJ1-2,TGCAGCGTCACCACATCTAACTATGGCTACACCTTC,CSVTTSNYGYTF
-,14,TRBV5-1,once,TRBJ2-2,TGCGCCAGCAGCCGGCTGGGGGGCTCCGGGGAGCTGTTTTTT,CASSRLGGSGELFF
-,13,TRBV10-1,-,TRBJ2-5,TGCGCCAGCAGCGGACAGTACCAAGAGACCCAGTACTTC,CASSGQYQETQYF
TRBD2,14,TRBV27,-,TRBJ2-1,TGTGCCAGCAGTGGTAGCGGGAGGCCCAATGAGCAGTTCTTC,CASSGSGRPNEQFF
-,15,TRBV2,-,TRBJ2-7,TGTGCCAGCAGGGATTTGGACAGCCTCTCCTACGAGCAGTACTTC,CASRDLDSLSYEQYF
-,15,TRBV27,-,TRBJ2-1,TGTGCCAGCAGGCAGGGACTGAGCTCCTACAATGAGCAGTTCTTC,CASRQGLSSYNEQFF
-,15,TRBV9,-,TRBJ1-1,TGTGCCAGCAGCGTAACGGTGGGCATGAACACTGAAGCTTTCTTT,CASSVTVGMNTEAFF
-,14,TRBV2,-,TRBJ2-7,TGTGCCAGCAGTGGGACTTCGGTTTCCTACGAGCAGTACTTC,CASSGTSVSYEQYF
-,12,TRBV6-6,-,TRBJ1-5,TGTGCCAGCAGTTACCCAAAAAAACCCCAGCATTTT,CASSYPKKPQHF
-,14,TRBV6-5,-,TRBJ1-4,TGTGCCAGCAGCCCAGGGATCACGGGAGAAAAACTGTTTTTT,CASSPGITGEKLFF
-,16,TRBV4-1,-,TRBJ2-7,TGCGCCAGCAGCCAAGATAAGCTCTTGGGGAACTACGAGCAGTACTTC,CASSQDKLLGNYEQYF
-,14,TRBV9,-,TRBJ1-5,TGTGCCAGCAGCGTAGGGGACAACAATCAGCCCCAGCATTTT,CASSVGDNNQPQHF
-,12,TRBV6-1,-,TRBJ2-7,TGTGCCAGCGGTCGGGTAGGGGGCGAGCAGTACTTC,CASGRVGGEQYF
-,13,TRBV2,-,TRBJ1-1,TGTGCCAGCAGTGATACAGTGAACACTGAAGCTTTCTTT,CASSDTVNTEAFF
TRBD1,13,TRBV4-2,-,TRBJ1-2,TGTGCCAGCAGCCAAACGACAGGGGGTGGCTACACCTTC,CASSQTTGGGYTF
TRBD1,14,TRBV6-1,-,TRBJ2-5,TGTGCCAGCAGTGAGAACAGGGGTCGGGAAGCCCAGTACTTC,CASSENRGREAQYF
TRBD2,18,TRBV2,-,TRBJ2-1,TGTGCCAGCAGTGACCCCTTTGGACTAGCGGGGGCCTACAATGAGCAGTTCTTC,CASSDPFGLAGAYNEQFF
-,14,TRBV5-4,-,TRBJ1-1,TGTGCCAGCAGTTTGGACCAGGGACGGGCTGAAGCTTTCTTT,CASSLDQGRAEAFF
-,17,TRBV5-6,once,TRBJ2-6,TGTGCCAGCAGCTCCTATGGGGGTAGCTCTGGGGCCAACGTCCTGACTTTC,CASSSYGGSSGANVLTF
-,16,TRBV19,-,TRBJ1-5,TGTGCCAGTAGTATGGGGGGAGGGCGAGGCAATCAGCCCCAGCATTTT,CASSMGGGRGNQPQHF
-,12,TRBV6-1,-,TRBJ2-7,TGTGCCAGCACCAGGAGAGCCTACGAGCAGTACTTC,CASTRRAYEQYF
-,15,TRBV4-1,few,TRBJ1-1,TGCGCCAGCAGCCAAGATGCAGGGGAGGGCACTGAAGCTTTCTTT,CASSQDAGEGTEAFF
-,14,TRBV6-1,-,TRBJ1-2,TGTGCCAGCAGAGCCCAAAGGGGAAACTATGGCTACACCTTC,CASRAQRGNYGYTF
-,14,TRBV2,few,TRBJ2-7,TGTGCCAGCAGTGGGCCCTCACACTCCTACGAGCAGTACTTC,CASSGPSHSYEQYF
-,14,TRBV7-2,-,TRBJ2-1,TGTGCCAGCAGCCCTCGAGGGTTGTCCGATGAGCAGTTCTTC,CASSPRGLSDEQFF
TRBD2,15,TRBV7-9,few,TRBJ2-2,TGTGCCAGCAGCTCAAGCGGGAGGGACACCGGGGAGCTGTTTTTT,CASSSSGRDTGELFF
TRBD1,15,TRBV15,-,TRBJ2-3,TGTGCCACCAGCAGTGGACAGGGGAGAACAGATACGCAGTATTTT,CATSSGQGRTDTQYF
-,15,TRBV5-1,-,TRBJ1-1,TGCGCCAGCAGCTTGACGGGGGAGTGGGAGACTGAAGCTTTCTTT,CASSLTGEWETEAFF
-,16,TRBV27,few,TRBJ1-4,TGTGCCAGCAGTTTATCTACCGGGAGAAAACCAACAAAACTGTTTTTT,CASSLSTGRKPTKLFF
-,14,TRBV5-1,-,TRBJ2-5,TGCGCCAGCAGTTCAGGGGGGAGCGAGGAGACCCAGTACTTC,CASSSGGSEETQYF
-,14,TRBV5-4,-,TRBJ2-3,TGTGCCAGCAGCTTCGGGACGAGGACAGATACGCAGTATTTT,CASSFGTRTDTQYF
TRBD2,17,TRBV7-2,-,TRBJ2-3,TGTGCCAGCAGCTTAGAACTAGCGGGGGGGCCAGGGGATACGCAGTATTTT,CASSLELAGGPGDTQYF
TRBD2,15,TRBV7-6,-,TRBJ2-7,TGTGCCAGCAGCTGGGGGGGGACTAGCGGCGACGAGCAGTACTTC,CASSWGGTSGDEQYF
-,13,TRBV7-9,few,TRBJ1-2,TGTGCCAGCAGCTTCGACGGGAACTATGGCTACACCTTC,CASSFDGNYGYTF
TRBD1,14,TRBV6-5,-,TRBJ1-5,TGTGCCAGCAGAGGGACAGGGTTTAATCAGCCCCAGCATTTT,CASRGTGFNQPQHF
-,15,TRBV4-1,-,TRBJ2-7,TGCGCCAGCAGCCAGATATCGGGACCGACCTACGAGCAGTACTTC,CASSQISGPTYEQYF
TRBD2,15,TRBV7-3,-,TRBJ2-1,TGTGCCAGCAGCCTTGCTAGCGGGAGGTACAATGAGCAGTTCTTC,CASSLASGRYNEQFF
-,20,TRBV7-8,-,TRBJ1-4,TGTGCCAGCAGCTTAGCTGCCCGAACGGATGTAGCTGCAACTAATGAAAAACTGTTTTTT,CASSLAARTDVAATNEKLFF
-,12,TRBV27,-,TRBJ1-5,TGTGCCAGCAGTTCCACGCCCCAGCCCCAGCATTTT,CASSSTPQPQHF
-,14,TRBV29-1,-,TRBJ1-4,TGCAGCGTTGACGCGGCAGGGACGGCTGAAAAACTGTTTTTT,CSVDAAGTAEKLFF
TRBD1,16,TRBV5-6,few,TRBJ1-4,TGTGCCAGCAGCCCAACAATTGGACAGGGGGAAGGAAAACTGTTTTTT,CASSPTIGQGEGKLFF
-,15,TRBV19,few,TRBJ2-7,TGTGCCAGTAGCCTGGACCCCGCGGCCTCCTACGAGCAGTACTTC,CASSLDPAASYEQYF
-,16,TRBV7-2,-,TRBJ1-4,TGTGCCAGCAGCTCATTCCTCAGGTCAACTAATGAAAAACTGTTTTTT,CASSSFLRSTNEKLFF
-,15,TRBV27,-,TRBJ1-4,TGTGCCAGCAGAGGGGGGCTAGCAACTAATGAAAAACTGTTTTTT,CASRGGLATNEKLFF